One sample yielded the 26 T cell receptor beta chains listed below, sequenced in a study of T cell repertoires in cytomegalovirus infection. Which antigens these TCRs recognize remains unknown. MiXCR was run by TCRdb on the reads, yielding one entry per CDR3 protein. The sample carries 71,000 or so distinct CDR3 sequences, roughly 22% recorded once. The sample here was CD8+ T cells from cultured PBMCs, taken from culture after CMV antigen stimulation. Source of these receptors: a human donor in good health (CMV status not recorded). Some clones in this sample may be carry-over from other donors' samples.

This clonotype came up a few times. The CDR3 bases are TGTGCCAGCAGCCAAGAAATTTCAGGGGAGACCCAGTACTTC. Its translation is CASSQEISGETQYF. The chain employs TRBV14 and TRBJ2-5; tentatively, D is TRBD1 (5 bases). CDR1 SGHDN and CDR2 FVKESK come from the germline V gene. This CDR3 has 14 residues. Deletions cut 0 bases from V and 5 bases from J, with 10 bases between.

This clonotype turned up a few times. The rearrangement uses TRBV7-8 and TRBJ2-7; 7 bases match TRBD2. V trimming: 2 bases; J trimming: 4 bases; junction bases outside the gene matches: 17. Germline values: CDR1 SGHVS, CDR2 FQNEAQ. The CDR3 totals 18 residues. The CDR3 loop is CASSLKRRPGGGTYEQYF. In nucleotides, the CDR3 is TGTGCCAGCAGCTTAAAGAGGCGCCCGGGCGGGGGTACGTACGAGCAGTACTTC.

The genes are TRBV27 and TRBJ2-2, with D maybe TRBD2 (5 bases). Trimming stripped 3 bases from V and 4 bases from J, with 6 bases between. Per germline, CDR1 MNHEY and CDR2 SMNVEV (reference sequence). CDR3 length: 13 residues. CDR3 protein: CASSFRGTGELFF. As DNA, the CDR3 is TGTGCCAGCAGTTTCCGGGGCACCGGGGAGCTGTTTTTT.

This clonotype turned up a few times. The V gene is TRBV4-3, the J gene TRBJ1-4; TRBD1 might be the D (6 bases). This CDR3 has 15 amino acids. V gave up 4 bases and J gave up 0 bases, with 9 bases separating them. Germline V CDR1 and CDR2: LGHNA, YSLEER. CDR3 loop: CASSRGTSTNEKLFF. In nucleotides, the CDR3 is TGCGCCAGCAGCCGAGGGACATCAACTAATGAAAAACTGTTTTTT.

This chain links TRBV4-3 with TRBJ1-1; no reliable D call. The V and J ends lost 0 bases and 7 bases respectively, with 9 bases between them. The CDR3 is made up of 13 amino acids. Germline values: CDR1 LGHNA, CDR2 YSLEER. The CDR3 loop is CASSQDNGGEAFF. The CDR3 nucleotides read TGCGCCAGCAGCCAAGATAATGGCGGTGAAGCTTTCTTT.

Only a few counts were recorded for this clonotype. This chain uses TRBV27 with TRBJ1-1, with D unresolved. Trimming removed 5 bases from V and 7 bases from J, with 8 bases in between. Germline CDR1 reads MNHEY; CDR2 reads SMNVEV (reference sequence). CDR3 length: 11 residues. The CDR3, as DNA: TGTGCCAGCAGTAATGGAGGTGAAGCTTTCTTT. Residues: CASSNGGEAFF.

Many counts were recorded for this clonotype. The chain joins TRBV10-2 to TRBJ2-1; 7 nucleotides agree with TRBD2. Germline lookup yields CDR1 WSHSY and CDR2 SAAADI. J lost 3 bases, V lost 7 bases, and 9 bases had no gene match. CDR3 length: 15 amino acids. CDR3 amino acids: CASTDWGGGYNEQFF. The CDR3 DNA is TGCGCCAGCACTGACTGGGGGGGAGGCTACAATGAGCAGTTCTTC.

This sequence joins TRBV10-3 and TRBJ2-1; TRBD1 matches 9 bases. The CDR3 covers 14 residues. V was clipped by 7 bases and J by 1 base; unmatched bases: 2. Germline CDR1 and CDR2: ENHRY and SYGVKD. CDR3 bases: TGTGCCATCACGGACAGGGGATCCTACAATGAGCAGTTCTTC. Protein sequence: CAITDRGSYNEQFF.

Only a few counts were recorded for this clonotype. The chain has TRBV7-6 and TRBJ2-5; D might be TRBD1 (6 bases). The CDR3 spans 16 residues. Per germline, CDR1 SGHVS and CDR2 FNYEAQ. Trimming took off 5 bases at V and 2 bases at J, with 18 bases between the two ends. CDR3 nucleotides: TGTGCCAGCAGCCCTGGGGGCCGTAGATTTCAAGAGACCCAGTACTTC. Protein: CASSPGGRRFQETQYF.

The J gene is TRBJ1-1, the V gene TRBV19; TRBD1 might be the D (5 bases). Trimming pared 6 bases from V and 5 bases from J, leaving 10 bases between. The germline CDR1 and CDR2 sequences are LNHDA and SQIVND (reference sequence). The CDR3 has 12 amino acids. This chain's CDR3 is CASRIGGTEAFF. CDR3 sequence (DNA): TGTGCCAGTAGGATCGGGGGGACTGAAGCTTTCTTT.

This chain uses TRBV7-2 with TRBJ2-1; 7 nucleotides line up with TRBD2. This CDR3 is built from 15 residues. Per germline, CDR1 SGHTA and CDR2 FQGNSA. The V and J ends lost 4 bases and 4 bases, in that order; junction bases with no gene match: 7. The CDR3 protein is CASSSGTIGYNEQFF. Written as DNA, the CDR3 is TGTGCCAGCAGCTCCGGGACTATTGGTTACAATGAGCAGTTCTTC.

The gene calls are TRBV7-9 and TRBJ1-1; D is unclear. Deletions cut 5 bases from V and 5 bases from J, with 12 bases between. Germline CDR1 and CDR2: SEHNR and FQNEAQ (reference sequence). The CDR3 runs to 13 residues. The CDR3 sequence is CASSPTDETEAFF. As DNA, the CDR3 is TGTGCCAGCAGCCCGACGGACGAAACTGAAGCTTTCTTT.

V gene TRBV4-1 combines with J gene TRBJ1-1; TRBD1 is a possible D gene (5 bases). This CDR3 region has 14 residues. Trimming took off 0 bases at V and 1 base at J, with 6 bases between the two ends. Per the germline V gene, CDR1 is MGHRA and CDR2 is YSYEKL. DNA of the CDR3: TGCGCCAGCAGCCAAGAAGGGGCGAACACTGAAGCTTTCTTT. Translation: CASSQEGANTEAFF.

The chain carries TRBV6-2 or TRBV6-3 and TRBJ2-3; TRBD1 matches at 10 bases. Per the germline V gene, CDR1 is MNHEY and CDR2 is SVGEGT. J gave up 6 bases and V 5 bases, and 11 bases lay outside the gene matches. The CDR3 consists of 16 residues. This chain's CDR3 is CASSRRQGASADTQYF. The CDR3 DNA follows: TGTGCCAGCAGTCGGCGACAGGGGGCGTCTGCTGATACGCAGTATTTT.

The chain couples TRBV7-2 to TRBJ1-2; D not resolved. CDR1 is SGHTA, CDR2 FQGNSA, per germline. V was pared by 7 bases and J by 2 bases, with 8 bases between. This CDR3 is 12 amino acids long. CDR3 sequence (DNA): TGTGCCAGCACCTCCGACAACTATGGCTACACCTTC. It encodes CASTSDNYGYTF.

The table lists this clonotype with a few counts. The genes are TRBV7-7 and TRBJ2-7, with TRBD1 identical over 8 bases. V lost 6 bases, J lost 1 base, and 11 bases stayed unmatched. This CDR3 contains 16 residues. Per the germline V gene, CDR1 is SSHAT and CDR2 is FNYEAQ (reference sequence). The CDR3 sequence is CASSPTLDRESYEQYF. CDR3 DNA: TGTGCCAGCAGTCCAACCTTGGACAGGGAATCCTACGAGCAGTACTTC.

The table lists this clonotype with a few counts. V gene TRBV7-8 combines with J gene TRBJ2-3, with a tentative D call TRBD2 (5 bases). The V end was cut by 5 bases, the J end by 3 bases, with 12 bases between. Germline V lookup: CDR1 SGHVS, CDR2 FQNEAQ. CDR3 length: 14 amino acids. The CDR3: CASSKVPGTDTQYF. CDR3 sequence (DNA): TGTGCCAGCAGCAAAGTCCCGGGAACAGATACGCAGTATTTT.

J is TRBJ2-7 and V is TRBV7-2, with TRBD1 identical over 7 bases. From germline, CDR1 is SGHTA and CDR2 FQGNSA. The junction had 11 bases not matched to a gene; V was cut back by 5 bases and J by 4 bases. CDR3 length: 15 amino acids. For the CDR3, the DNA is TGTGCCAGCAGCCCTCGGACAACAGGGGATTACGAGCAGTACTTC. Translation: CASSPRTTGDYEQYF.

The chain employs TRBV7-8 and TRBJ2-5; D may correspond to TRBD1 or TRBD2 (5 bases each). The V end lost 5 bases, the J end lost 2 bases, and 12 bases lay between the germline ends. Germline V gives CDR1 SGHVS, CDR2 FQNEAQ. The CDR3 has 14 amino acids. The CDR3: CASSGGLRQETQYF. CDR3 DNA sequence: TGTGCCAGCAGCGGGGGTCTCCGGCAAGAGACCCAGTACTTC.

The chain couples TRBV7-8 to TRBJ2-1; D is perhaps TRBD2 (6 bases). This CDR3 has 17 residues. Trimming took 4 bases from V and 6 from J, leaving 22 bases between them. CDR1 and CDR2 from the germline V gene are SGHVS and FQNEAQ. The chain's CDR3 is CASSSTSFSVVGNEQFF. The DNA for the CDR3 is TGTGCCAGCAGCTCGACTAGTTTCTCCGTTGTAGGCAATGAGCAGTTCTTC.

V is TRBV7-2 and J is TRBJ1-4; D gene uncertain. The CDR3 contains 14 residues. Germline V gene data show CDR1 as SGHTA and CDR2 as FQGNSA. The V end lost 8 bases, the J end lost 0 bases, and 10 bases lay between the germline ends. This chain's CDR3 is CASSRSTTNEKLFF. The CDR3 DNA is TGTGCCAGCTCGCGCAGCACAACTAATGAAAAACTGTTTTTT.

The J gene is TRBJ2-1, the V gene TRBV7-9; D perhaps matches TRBD1 (6 bases). V was cut by 4 bases and J by 8 bases, with 21 bases left in between. CDR3 length: 16 residues. Germline values: CDR1 SEHNR, CDR2 FQNEAQ (reference sequence). CDR3 in amino acids: CASSSGPTRGNDEQFF. The CDR3 region has the DNA TGTGCCAGCAGCTCAGGACCCACGAGGGGGAATGATGAGCAGTTCTTC.

V is TRBV4-2 and J is TRBJ1-5, with D uncertain. Trimming took 1 base from V and 0 from J, leaving 19 bases between them. CDR1 is LGHNA and CDR2 is YNFKEQ in the germline V gene. The CDR3 spans 19 residues. This chain's CDR3 is CASSQGTYDLSYSNQPQHF. In nucleotides, the CDR3 is TGTGCCAGCAGCCAAGGAACCTATGACCTCTCTTATAGCAATCAGCCCCAGCATTTT.

The CDR3 here is CASGSGPSEGYTF. In DNA form, the CDR3 reads TGTGCTAGTGGATCGGGACCCAGTGAGGGCTACACCTTC. The chain recombines TRBV12-5 with TRBJ1-2; D may be TRBD1 (5 bases). The CDR3 consists of 13 residues. Germline CDR1 LGHNT, CDR2 FRNRAP. Trimming took 6 bases from V and 8 from J, leaving 16 bases between them.

V is TRBV19 and J is TRBJ2-7; 8 nucleotides match TRBD1. Germline V lookup: CDR1 LNHDA, CDR2 SQIVND (reference sequence). This CDR3 is built from 13 residues. With 10 bases clipped from V and 5 bases from J, the junction kept 10 bases outside the gene matches. CDR3 coding DNA: TGTGCCACGACGATCAGGGGGCACGACGAGCAGTACTTC. This codes for CATTIRGHDEQYF.

Of note for this clonotype: One end of the junction varies from germline; a read error may be responsible. The genes are TRBV6-2 or TRBV6-3 and TRBJ1-4, with TRBD1 matching over 7 bases. CDR1 is MNHEY, CDR2 SVGEGT, per germline. This CDR3 is 14 amino acids long. The chain's CDR3 is CARSSGQRAEKLFF. The CDR3 DNA reads as TGTGCCCGCAGCTCGGGACAGCGGGCTGAAAAACTGTTTTTT.